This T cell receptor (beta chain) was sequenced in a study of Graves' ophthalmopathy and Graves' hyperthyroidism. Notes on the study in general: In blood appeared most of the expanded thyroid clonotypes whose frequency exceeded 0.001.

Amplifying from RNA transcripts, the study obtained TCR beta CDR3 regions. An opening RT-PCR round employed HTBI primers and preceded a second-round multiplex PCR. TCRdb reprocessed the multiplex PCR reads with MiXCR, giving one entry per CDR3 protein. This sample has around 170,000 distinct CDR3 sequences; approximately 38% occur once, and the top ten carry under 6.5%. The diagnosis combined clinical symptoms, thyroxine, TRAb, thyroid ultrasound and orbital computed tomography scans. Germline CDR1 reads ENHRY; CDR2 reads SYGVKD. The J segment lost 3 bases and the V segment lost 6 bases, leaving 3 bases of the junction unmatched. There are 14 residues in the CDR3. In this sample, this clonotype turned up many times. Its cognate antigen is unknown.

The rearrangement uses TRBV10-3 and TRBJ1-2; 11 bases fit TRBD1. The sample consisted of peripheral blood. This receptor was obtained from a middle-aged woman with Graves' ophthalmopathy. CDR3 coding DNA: TGTGCCATCAGAGGGACAGGGGGGGACTATGGCTACACCTTC. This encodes CAIRGTGGDYGYTF.